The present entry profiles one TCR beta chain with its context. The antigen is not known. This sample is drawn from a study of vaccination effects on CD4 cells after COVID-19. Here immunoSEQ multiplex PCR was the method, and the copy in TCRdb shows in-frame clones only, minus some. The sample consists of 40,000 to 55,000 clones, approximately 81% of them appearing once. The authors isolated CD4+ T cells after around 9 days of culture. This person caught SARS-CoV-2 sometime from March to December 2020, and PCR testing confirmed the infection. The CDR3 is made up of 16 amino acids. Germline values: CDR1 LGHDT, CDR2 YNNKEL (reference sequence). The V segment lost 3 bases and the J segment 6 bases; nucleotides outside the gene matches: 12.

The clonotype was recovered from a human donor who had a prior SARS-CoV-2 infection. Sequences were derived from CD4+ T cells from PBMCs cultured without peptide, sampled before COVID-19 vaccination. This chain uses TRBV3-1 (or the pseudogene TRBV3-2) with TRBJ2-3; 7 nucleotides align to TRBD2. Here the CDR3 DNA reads TGTGCCAGCAGCCACCGGACTAGTTTGAGATCGGATACGCAGTATTTT. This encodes CASSHRTSLRSDTQYF.